Reported below is one TCR beta chain. The CDR3 loop spans 18 amino acids. Germline V lookup: CDR1 SQVTM, CDR2 ANQGSEA. With 7 bases clipped from V and 7 bases from J, the junction kept 18 bases outside the gene matches. This sample stems from a study of blood T cell repertoires in COVID-19. About the study: Samples taken during acute and convalescent COVID-19 were collected in the United States, Italy and Spain. The cDNA or gDNA used as material had been derived from T cells, B-cell-depleted T cells, or PBMCs.

Authors' data handling: Researchers report that nucleated cell counts were estimated from reference gene primer amplification. The repertoire was sequenced with immunoSEQ multiplex PCR; TCRdb's copy has only in-frame clones and lacks some. That table is the source of V, J and clone size, and D and trimming were worked out from the DNA. This repertoire shows approximately 190,000 clones, 83% found once; its top ten account for approximately 6.1%. Sequencing used peripheral blood. The chain combines TRBV29-1 with TRBJ2-1; TRBD2 agrees at 14 bases. The receptor was derived from a woman aged 35 to 49 with acute or convalescent COVID-19. The CDR3 is CSGDSGTSGRSSGNEQFF. CDR3 in DNA: TGCAGCGGCGATTCCGGGACTAGCGGGAGATCCTCTGGGAATGAGCAGTTCTTC.